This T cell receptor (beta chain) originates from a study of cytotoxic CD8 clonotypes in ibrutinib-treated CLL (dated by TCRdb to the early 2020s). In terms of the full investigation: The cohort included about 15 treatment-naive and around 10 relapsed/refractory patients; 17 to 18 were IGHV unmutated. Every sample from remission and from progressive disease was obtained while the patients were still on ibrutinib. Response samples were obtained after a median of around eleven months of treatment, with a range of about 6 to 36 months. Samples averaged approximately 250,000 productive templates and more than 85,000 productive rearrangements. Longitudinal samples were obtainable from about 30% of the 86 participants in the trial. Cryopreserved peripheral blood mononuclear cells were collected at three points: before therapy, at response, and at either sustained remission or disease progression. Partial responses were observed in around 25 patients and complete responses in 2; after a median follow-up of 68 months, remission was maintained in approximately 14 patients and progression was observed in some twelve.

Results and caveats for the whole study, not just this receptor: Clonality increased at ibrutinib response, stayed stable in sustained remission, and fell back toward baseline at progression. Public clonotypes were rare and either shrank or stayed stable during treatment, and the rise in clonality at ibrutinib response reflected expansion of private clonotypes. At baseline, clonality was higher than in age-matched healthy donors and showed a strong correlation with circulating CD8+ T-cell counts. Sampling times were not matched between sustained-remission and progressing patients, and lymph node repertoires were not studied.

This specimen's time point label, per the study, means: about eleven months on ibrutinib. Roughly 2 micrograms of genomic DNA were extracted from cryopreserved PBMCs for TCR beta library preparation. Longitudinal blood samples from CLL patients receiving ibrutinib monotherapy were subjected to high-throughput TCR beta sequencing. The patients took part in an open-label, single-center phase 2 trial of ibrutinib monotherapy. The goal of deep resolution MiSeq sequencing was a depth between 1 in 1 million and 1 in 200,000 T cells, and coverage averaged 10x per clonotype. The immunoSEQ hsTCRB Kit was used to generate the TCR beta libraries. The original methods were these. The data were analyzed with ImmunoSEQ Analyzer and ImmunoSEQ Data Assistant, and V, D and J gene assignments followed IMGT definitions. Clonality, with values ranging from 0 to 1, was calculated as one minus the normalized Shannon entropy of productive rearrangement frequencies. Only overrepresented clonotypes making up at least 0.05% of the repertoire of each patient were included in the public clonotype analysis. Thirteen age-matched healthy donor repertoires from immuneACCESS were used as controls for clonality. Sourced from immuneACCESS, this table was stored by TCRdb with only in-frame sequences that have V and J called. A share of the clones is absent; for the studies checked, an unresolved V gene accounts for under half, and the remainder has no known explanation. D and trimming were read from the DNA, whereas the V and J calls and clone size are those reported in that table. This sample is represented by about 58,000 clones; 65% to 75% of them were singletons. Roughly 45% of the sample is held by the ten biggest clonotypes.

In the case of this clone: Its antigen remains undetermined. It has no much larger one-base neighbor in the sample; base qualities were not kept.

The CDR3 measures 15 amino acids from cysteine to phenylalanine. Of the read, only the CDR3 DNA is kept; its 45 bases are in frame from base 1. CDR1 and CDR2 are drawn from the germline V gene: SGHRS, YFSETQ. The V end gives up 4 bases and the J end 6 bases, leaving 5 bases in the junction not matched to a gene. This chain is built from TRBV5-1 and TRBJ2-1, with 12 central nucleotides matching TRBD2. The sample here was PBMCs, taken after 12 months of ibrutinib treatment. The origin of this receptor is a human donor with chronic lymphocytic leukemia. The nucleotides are TGCGCCAGCAGCACACGGACTAGCGGGGCCAATGAGCAGTTCTTC. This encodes CASSTRTSGANEQFF.